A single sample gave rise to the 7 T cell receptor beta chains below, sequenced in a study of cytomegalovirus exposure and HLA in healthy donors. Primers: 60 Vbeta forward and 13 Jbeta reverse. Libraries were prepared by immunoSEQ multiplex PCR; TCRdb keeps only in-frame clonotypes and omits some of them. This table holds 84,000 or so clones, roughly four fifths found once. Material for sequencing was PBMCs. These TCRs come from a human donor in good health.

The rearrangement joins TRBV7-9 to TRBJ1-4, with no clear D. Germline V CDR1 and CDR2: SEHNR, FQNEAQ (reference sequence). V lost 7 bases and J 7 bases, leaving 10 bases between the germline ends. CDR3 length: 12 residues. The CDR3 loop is CASNERSEKLFF. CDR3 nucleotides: TGTGCCAGCAATGAGAGAAGTGAAAAACTGTTTTTT.

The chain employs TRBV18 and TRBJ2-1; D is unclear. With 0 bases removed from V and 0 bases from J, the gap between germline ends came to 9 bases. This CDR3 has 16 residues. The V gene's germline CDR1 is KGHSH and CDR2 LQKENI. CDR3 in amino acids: CASSPPAGNSYNEQFF. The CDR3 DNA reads TGTGCCAGCTCACCACCGGCAGGAAACTCCTACAATGAGCAGTTCTTC.

This chain's CDR3 is CASSFGQAQETQYF. The CDR3 DNA sequence: TGTGCCAGCAGCTTTGGGCAGGCCCAAGAGACCCAGTACTTC. The rearrangement joins TRBV7-2 to TRBJ2-5; D unresolved. The CDR3 has 14 amino acids. Trimming removed 3 bases from V and 1 base from J, with 9 bases in between. Germline CDR1 is SGHTA and CDR2 is FQGNSA.

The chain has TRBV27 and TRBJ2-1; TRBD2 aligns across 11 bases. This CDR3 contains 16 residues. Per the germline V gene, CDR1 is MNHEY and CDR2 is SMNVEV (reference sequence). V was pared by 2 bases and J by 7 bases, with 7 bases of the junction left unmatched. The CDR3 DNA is TGTGCCAGCAGTTTAGCTCTAGCGGGGGGTTGGAATGAGCAGTTCTTC. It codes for CASSLALAGGWNEQFF.

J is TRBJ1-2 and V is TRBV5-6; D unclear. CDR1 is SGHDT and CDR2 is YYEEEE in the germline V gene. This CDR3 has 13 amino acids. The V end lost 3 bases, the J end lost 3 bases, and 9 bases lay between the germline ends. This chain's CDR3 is CASSSFRDYGYTF. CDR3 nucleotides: TGTGCCAGCAGCTCGTTCCGGGACTATGGCTACACCTTC.

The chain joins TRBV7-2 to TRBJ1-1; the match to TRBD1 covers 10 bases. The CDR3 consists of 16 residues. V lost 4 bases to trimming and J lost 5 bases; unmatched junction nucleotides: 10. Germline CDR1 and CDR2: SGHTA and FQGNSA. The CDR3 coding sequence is TGTGCCAGCAGCTATAGCCGGGACAGGGGATGGACTGAAGCTTTCTTT. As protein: CASSYSRDRGWTEAFF.

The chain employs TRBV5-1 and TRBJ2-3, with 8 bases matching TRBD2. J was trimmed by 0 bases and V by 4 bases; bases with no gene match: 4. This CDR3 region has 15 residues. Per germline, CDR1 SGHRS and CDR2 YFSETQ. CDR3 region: CASSLRTSSTDTQYF. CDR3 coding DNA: TGCGCCAGCAGCCTACGGACTAGCAGCACAGATACGCAGTATTTT.